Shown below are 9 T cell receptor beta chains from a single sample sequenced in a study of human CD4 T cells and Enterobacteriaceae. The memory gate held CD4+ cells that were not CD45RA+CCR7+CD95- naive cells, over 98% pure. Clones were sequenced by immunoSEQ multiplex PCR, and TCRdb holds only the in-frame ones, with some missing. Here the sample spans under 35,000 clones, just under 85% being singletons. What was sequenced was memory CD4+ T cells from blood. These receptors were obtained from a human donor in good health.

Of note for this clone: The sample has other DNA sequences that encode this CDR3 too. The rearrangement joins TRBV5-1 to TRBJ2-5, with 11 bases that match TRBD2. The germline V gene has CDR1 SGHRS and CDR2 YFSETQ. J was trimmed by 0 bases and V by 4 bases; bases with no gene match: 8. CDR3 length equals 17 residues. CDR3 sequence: CASSLGLAVGYQETQYF. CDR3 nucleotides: TGCGCCAGCAGCCTGGGACTAGCGGTTGGGTACCAAGAGACCCAGTACTTC.

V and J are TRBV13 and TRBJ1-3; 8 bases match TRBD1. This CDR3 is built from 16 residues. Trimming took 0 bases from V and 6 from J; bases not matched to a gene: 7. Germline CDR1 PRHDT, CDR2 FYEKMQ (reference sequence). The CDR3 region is CASSLGPQGAENTIYF. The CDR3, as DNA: TGTGCCAGCAGCTTAGGACCTCAGGGGGCGGAAAACACCATATATTTT.

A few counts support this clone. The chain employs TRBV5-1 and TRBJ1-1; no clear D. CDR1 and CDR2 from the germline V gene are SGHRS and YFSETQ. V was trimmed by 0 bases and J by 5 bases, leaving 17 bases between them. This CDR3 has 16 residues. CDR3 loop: CASSLELTGVGTEAFF. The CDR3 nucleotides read TGCGCCAGCAGCTTGGAGCTCACGGGAGTGGGAACTGAAGCTTTCTTT.

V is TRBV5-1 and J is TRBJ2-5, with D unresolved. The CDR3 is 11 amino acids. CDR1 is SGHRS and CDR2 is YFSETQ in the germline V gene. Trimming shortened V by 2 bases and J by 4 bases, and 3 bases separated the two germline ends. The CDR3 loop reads CASSFGETQYF. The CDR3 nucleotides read TGCGCCAGCAGCTTCGGAGAGACCCAGTACTTC.

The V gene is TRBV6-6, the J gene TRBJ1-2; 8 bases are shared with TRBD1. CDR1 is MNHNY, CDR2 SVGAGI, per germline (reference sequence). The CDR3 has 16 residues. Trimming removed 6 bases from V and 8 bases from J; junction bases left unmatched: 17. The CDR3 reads CASSFKAGGELGGYTF. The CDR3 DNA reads TGTGCCAGCAGCTTTAAGGCAGGGGGCGAATTAGGGGGCTACACCTTC.

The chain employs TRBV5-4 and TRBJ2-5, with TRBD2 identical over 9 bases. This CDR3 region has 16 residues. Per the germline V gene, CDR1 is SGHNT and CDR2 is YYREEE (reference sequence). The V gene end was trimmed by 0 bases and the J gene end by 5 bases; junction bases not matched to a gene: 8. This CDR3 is CASSLVGGRAGETQYF. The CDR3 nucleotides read TGTGCCAGCAGCTTGGTCGGCGGGAGGGCCGGGGAGACCCAGTACTTC.

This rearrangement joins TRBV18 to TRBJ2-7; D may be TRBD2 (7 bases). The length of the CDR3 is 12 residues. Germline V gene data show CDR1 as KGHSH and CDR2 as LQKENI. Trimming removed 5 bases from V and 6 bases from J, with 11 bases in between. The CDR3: CASSGGAVEQYF. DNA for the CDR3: TGTGCCAGCTCAGGGGGGGCGGTCGAGCAGTACTTC.

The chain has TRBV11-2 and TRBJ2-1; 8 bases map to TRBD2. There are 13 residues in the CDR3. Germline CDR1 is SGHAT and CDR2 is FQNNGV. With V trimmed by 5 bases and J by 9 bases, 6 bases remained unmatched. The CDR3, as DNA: TGTGCCAGCAGCAACCAAGCGGGAGTTGAGCAGTTCTTC. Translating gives CASSNQAGVEQFF.

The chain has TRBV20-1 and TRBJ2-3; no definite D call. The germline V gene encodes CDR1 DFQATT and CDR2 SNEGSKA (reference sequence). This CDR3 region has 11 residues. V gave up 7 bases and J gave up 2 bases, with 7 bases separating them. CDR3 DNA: TGCAGTGGGGGTTCCACAGATACGCAGTATTTT. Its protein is CSGGSTDTQYF.